One and the same sample provided the 21 T cell receptor beta chains below, sequenced in a study of identical twins. TCRdb fed the 5' RACE reads into MiXCR, producing one record per CDR3 protein. The table has 460,000 or so distinct CDR3 sequences, 14% seen once. These records were also assigned to another study, of yellow fever vaccine responses in identical twins.

Sequences were obtained from CD4+ T cells sorted from blood. The receptor set was obtained from a woman aged 18-30 years in good health.

This clonotype has just a few counts. The chain uses TRBV12-3 or TRBV12-4 and TRBJ2-5; no reliable D call. The CDR3 is 13 amino acids. Trimming left V 6 bases short and J 5 bases short, with 13 bases between. DNA for the CDR3: TGTGCCAGCAGAAAAGGAAGGGCGGAGACCCAGTACTTC. Amino acid sequence: CASRKGRAETQYF.

The rearrangement joins TRBV7-9 to TRBJ2-5; 15 positions agree with TRBD2. Germline loops: CDR1 SEHNR, CDR2 FQNEAQ (reference sequence). V lost 3 bases, J lost 5 bases, and 7 bases stayed unmatched. The CDR3 sequence is 17 residues long. The CDR3 DNA is TGTGCCAGCAGCTTTGCGACAGGGACTAGCGGGAGGGAGACCCAGTACTTC. It specifies CASSFATGTSGRETQYF.

This clonotype was observed many times. The chain combines TRBV7-2 with TRBJ2-3, with 7 bases matching TRBD1. The CDR3 runs to 15 residues. V lost 1 base to trimming and J lost 0 bases; unmatched junction nucleotides: 1. The germline V gene encodes CDR1 SGHTA and CDR2 FQGNSA. The CDR3 bases are TGTGCCAGCAGCTTAGTGGGACAGAGCACAGATACGCAGTATTTT. Protein: CASSLVGQSTDTQYF.

In its sample, this clonotype was seen a few times. The rearrangement uses TRBV20-1 and TRBJ2-6, with D possibly matching TRBD1 (5 bases). V was trimmed by 4 bases and J by 0 bases, leaving 7 bases between them. The CDR3 extends over 14 amino acids. Germline CDR1 DFQATT, CDR2 SNEGSKA (reference sequence). The CDR3 is CSATGLSGANVLTF. As DNA, the CDR3 is TGCAGTGCTACAGGGCTCTCTGGGGCCAACGTCCTGACTTTC.

This clonotype was detected ten times or more. This chain links TRBV20-1 with TRBJ2-3; tentative D call: TRBD2 (5 bases). This CDR3 comprises 13 residues. Germline V gene sequence: CDR1 DFQATT, CDR2 SNEGSKA (reference sequence). V dropped 6 bases and J dropped 0 bases, with 10 bases sitting between them. DNA for the CDR3: TGCAGTGCCAACCGACTAAGCACAGATACGCAGTATTTT. Translation gives CSANRLSTDTQYF.

This clonotype appeared a few times. The chain is built from TRBV5-1 and TRBJ2-7; D may be TRBD1 (5 bases). The CDR3 contains 14 residues. With 5 bases removed from V and 0 bases from J, the gap between germline ends came to 12 bases. Germline CDR1 reads SGHRS; CDR2 reads YFSETQ. For the CDR3, the DNA is TGCGCCAGCAGGGTTGAAGGGGTCTCCTACGAGCAGTACTTC. Its translation is CASRVEGVSYEQYF.

This clonotype turned up a few times. The chain carries TRBV5-1 and TRBJ2-1; TRBD1 might be the D (6 bases). Deletions cut 4 bases from V and 6 bases from J, with 14 bases between. The CDR3 contains 14 residues. Germline loops: CDR1 SGHRS, CDR2 YFSETQ. This CDR3 is CASSGGLLGNEQFF. The CDR3 nucleotides read TGCGCCAGCAGCGGGGGCCTCTTGGGCAATGAGCAGTTCTTC.

This chain connects TRBV7-8 to TRBJ2-3; D call uncertain. CDR3 length: 15 amino acids. Between the trimmed V and J ends, which lost 3 bases and 0 bases, there was a span of 10 bases. Germline CDR1 reads SGHVS; CDR2 reads FQNEAQ. The CDR3 nucleotides are TGTGCCAGCAGCTTTGACGGGTCTAGCACAGATACGCAGTATTTT. Its protein is CASSFDGSSTDTQYF.

CDR3 in DNA: TGCAGTGCTAGAGATCTGGCAGGGCGACAGACCCAGTACTTC. Its protein is CSARDLAGRQTQYF. The genes are TRBV20-1 and TRBJ2-5; a weak D match, TRBD1 (5 bases). Trimming shortened V by 0 bases and J by 6 bases, and 14 bases separated the two germline ends. Germline V gives CDR1 DFQATT, CDR2 SNEGSKA (reference sequence). This CDR3 contains 14 residues.

This clonotype appeared a few times. The rearrangement uses TRBV5-1 and TRBJ2-2; 7 bases fit TRBD2. CDR1 is SGHRS, CDR2 YFSETQ, per germline. The ends lost 2 bases at V and 4 bases at J; junction bases unmatched: 8. CDR3 size: 16 residues. The CDR3: CASSLSGTTSTGELFF. CDR3 DNA: TGCGCCAGCAGCTTATCCGGGACTACCAGCACCGGGGAGCTGTTTTTT.

The chain carries TRBV7-8 and TRBJ2-3; D is possibly TRBD2 (6 bases). Germline V CDR1 and CDR2: SGHVS, FQNEAQ. The CDR3 is 16 amino acids. The V gene lost 5 bases and the J gene lost 2 bases, with 17 bases spanning the gap. The CDR3 coding sequence is TGTGCCAGCAGCCTCCGGGACTTTGAGCTCACAGATACGCAGTATTTT. This gives the protein CASSLRDFELTDTQYF.

This clonotype was picked up a small number of times. V gene TRBV28 combines with J gene TRBJ2-5; D is unclear. CDR1 and CDR2 from the germline V gene are MDHEN and SYDVKM. This CDR3 has 15 residues. V shed 5 bases and J shed 3 bases, with 16 bases lying between them. The CDR3 reads CASSDRAVGKETQYF. The CDR3 bases are TGTGCCAGCAGTGACCGCGCGGTTGGGAAAGAGACCCAGTACTTC.

There are a few counts of this clonotype. The V and J genes are TRBV5-1 and TRBJ2-1, with TRBD2 matching 8 bases. The ends lost 0 bases at V and 9 bases at J; junction bases unmatched: 2. Germline V gives CDR1 SGHRS, CDR2 YFSETQ. The CDR3 loop spans 13 amino acids. The CDR3 reads CASSLETSGEQFF. CDR3 DNA: TGCGCCAGCAGCTTGGAAACTAGCGGTGAGCAGTTCTTC.

The chain employs TRBV20-1 and TRBJ2-1; D is ambiguous. Trimming took 0 bases from V and 4 from J, leaving 7 bases between them. The CDR3 contains 13 residues. CDR1 and CDR2 from the germline V gene are DFQATT and SNEGSKA (reference sequence). CDR3 in DNA: TGCAGTGCTAGAGATGACCGATACAATGAGCAGTTCTTC. Amino acid sequence: CSARDDRYNEQFF.

The chain combines TRBV15 with TRBJ2-1, with 7 bases aligning to TRBD2. The trim removed 4 bases at V and 3 bases at J, leaving 3 bases unmatched. CDR1 LNHNV and CDR2 YYDKDF come from the germline V gene (reference sequence). This CDR3 region has 14 residues. The chain's CDR3 is CATSKRGLYNEQFF. Written as DNA, the CDR3 is TGTGCCACCAGCAAGCGGGGCCTCTACAATGAGCAGTTCTTC. The entire variable domain, with the rest obtained from reference TRBV15 and TRBJ2-1, is as follows: DAMVIQNPRYQVTQFGKPVTLSCSQTLNHNVMYWYQQKSSQAPKLLFHYYDKDFNNEADTPDNFQSRRPNTSFCFLDIRSPGLGDTAMYLCATSKRGLYNEQFFGPGTRLTVL.

This chain connects TRBV11-2 to TRBJ2-2, with no clear D. V was pared by 4 bases and J by 4 bases, with 7 bases between. The CDR3 totals 13 residues. CDR1 and CDR2 from the germline V gene are SGHAT and FQNNGV. The CDR3 DNA reads as TGTGCCAGCAGCTATTCGGTCACCGGGGAGCTGTTTTTT. Translating gives CASSYSVTGELFF. The variable domain in full, completed from reference TRBV11-2 and TRBJ2-2, reads EAGVAQSPRYKIIEKRQSVAFWCNPISGHATLYWYQQILGQGPKLLIQFQNNGVVDDSQLPKDRFSAERLKGVDSTLKIQPAKLEDSAVYLCASSYSVTGELFFGEGSRLTVL.

V and J are TRBV6-5 and TRBJ2-5; D is unresolved. Germline-derived CDR1 and CDR2 are MNHEY and SVGAGI. The CDR3 has 14 residues. V was pared by 4 bases and J by 4 bases, with 13 bases between. As DNA, the CDR3 is TGTGCCAGCAGTTTAGGTGTAACCCGAGAGACCCAGTACTTC. Translating it yields CASSLGVTRETQYF.

The J gene is TRBJ2-1, the V gene TRBV25-1; TRBD2 aligns across 8 bases. CDR1 and CDR2 from the germline V gene are MGHDK and SYGVNS. V lost 2 bases, J lost 4 bases, and 4 bases stayed unmatched. This CDR3 has 15 amino acids. The CDR3 sequence: CASSESGGPYNEQFF. Written as DNA, the CDR3 is TGTGCCAGCAGTGAAAGCGGGGGCCCTTACAATGAGCAGTTCTTC.

In this sample, this clonotype turned up many times. The chain links TRBV6-1 to TRBJ2-1, with 7 bases matching TRBD2. The CDR3 extends over 13 amino acids. Germline CDR1 and CDR2: MNHNS and SASEGT. J was trimmed by 6 bases and V by 11 bases; bases with no gene match: 10. CDR3 sequence (DNA): TGTGCCTGCCGGACTAGACGGGGCAATGAGCAGTTCTTC. This translates into CACRTRRGNEQFF.

There are a few counts of this clonotype. This chain joins TRBV7-2 and TRBJ1-6; 9 bases agree with TRBD1. This CDR3 has 17 amino acids. CDR1 SGHTA and CDR2 FQGNSA come from the germline V gene. V shed 2 bases, J shed 10 bases, and the junction held 12 bases outside the gene matches. DNA for the CDR3: TGTGCCAGCAGCTTACGGACTCTCGGGACAGGGACATCACCCCTCCACTTT. Translating it yields CASSLRTLGTGTSPLHF.

V and J are TRBV15 and TRBJ1-1; 7 bases agree with TRBD1. Germline-derived CDR1 and CDR2 are LNHNV and YYDKDF (reference sequence). The CDR3 covers 14 residues. Trimming took 4 bases from V and 6 from J; bases not matched to a gene: 8. CDR3 sequence reads: CATSTPTGTAEAFF. As DNA, the CDR3 is TGTGCCACCAGCACCCCGACAGGGACCGCTGAAGCTTTCTTT. Full variable domain (rest looked up from reference TRBV15 and TRBJ1-1): DAMVIQNPRYQVTQFGKPVTLSCSQTLNHNVMYWYQQKSSQAPKLLFHYYDKDFNNEADTPDNFQSRRPNTSFCFLDIRSPGLGDTAMYLCATSTPTGTAEAFFGQGTRLTVV.